This T cell receptor (beta chain) was obtained from a study of shared clonotypes between healthy human individuals (TCRdb year 2020). Background on the whole study: The cohort comprised a couple of women and a few men aged 18 to 49 years. Each donor's leukapheresis produced roughly between roughly 0.85 and 9.5 billion PBMCs. Blood TCR repertoires of about 5 healthy adults were deeply sequenced to estimate repertoire size and the extent of clonotype sharing between individuals. For each donor, CD4 naive and CD4 memory were each given three plates, CD8 naive was given two plates, and CD8 memory was given one plate. Different laboratories and diverse techniques were used to prepare libraries and sequence TCR repertoires, to increase sequencing depth and limit assay-specific biases.

The CDR3 has 18 amino acids, counting the end cysteine and phenylalanine. Here the CDR3 DNA is all that survives: 54 bases in frame from base 1. Sequences SGHAT (CDR1) and FQNNGV (CDR2) are obtained from the germline V gene. Trimming costs V 1 base and J 4 bases, and their ends lie 21 bases apart. As concerns this clone: Its target antigen remains unknown. No base quality information exists; no much larger clone differs at one position.

Broader findings and caveats from the paper: Because the study included a small number of donors, the genetic and exposure-history diversity represented was limited. Sharing across a handful of donors was observed for around 5% of naive CD4, under 4% of naive CD8, about 2.3% of memory CD4, and about 0.39% of memory CD8 clonotypes. Sampling was restricted to blood, and TCR repertoires in tissues likely differ from the TCR repertoires found in blood. Clonotypes shared by all four sorted-subset donors showed higher generation probabilities than non-shared clonotypes. Larger estimated clonotype richness was generally found for naive subsets than for memory subsets. Pairwise subsampling led to the expectation that sequencing depth would affect the degree of clonotype sharing among donors. Even with the large sequencing depth, rarefaction of the sorted-subset datasets indicated that sequencing was incomplete.

CD8 naive samples were obtained by positive selection for CCR7 among CD45RO-negative cells, yielding a CD45RA+CCR7+ population from which TemRA cells were excluded. Healthy HIV-negative adults with no recently reported acute infections or vaccinations were included as donors. Every donor was a Caucasian adult living in Nashville, Tennessee, USA. After blood collection by leukapheresis, PBMCs were isolated using Ficoll-Histopaque density gradient centrifugation and then cryopreserved in the vapor phase of liquid nitrogen. Analytical flow cytometry was used to check the purity and quantity of every magnetically sorted T cell population. From each sorted fraction, genomic DNA was isolated and quantified by UV absorbance on a Nanodrop 2000c. Using the deep immunoSEQ assay, TCR CDR3 regions were amplified from genomic DNA by multiplex PCR. Extracted genomic DNA from each cell subset was spread evenly across all wells of several immunoSEQ 96-well plates, with each plate serving as a replicate. For sorted subsets, about 220 ng of genomic DNA, equivalent to 25,000 to 35,000 T cell genomes, went into each replicate PCR. Purified libraries were measured with a Qubit 3.0 fluorometer, size-checked on a Bioanalyzer 2100, and measured again with the KAPA Library Quantification kit. Every immunoSEQ 96-well plate was sequenced on a dedicated single-read 150-cycle Illumina NextSeq 550 flow cell. In the paper's pipeline: Because only junctional sequences without quality scores were contained in the immunoSEQ output, filtering matching that applied to full-length reads could not be performed. To assign V/J genes and CDR3, sequences were annotated against IMGT germline references using PyIR, a Python wrapper for IgBLAST v1.9. Reads were removed for weak V/J assignments (E-value above 1e-6), missing CDR3, stop codons, out-of-frame junctions, or ambiguous translated residues. A V3J clonotype was defined by an identical inferred V gene, J gene, and CDR3 amino acid sequence. Percentage overlap between repertoires was calculated by dividing the number of shared unique clonotypes by the size of the smaller repertoire. Richness of each repertoire was evaluated using RTK rarefaction, the Chao1 estimator, and Recon v2.1 estimates of unobserved clonotypes. Generation probabilities were computed with OLGA for all TCRbeta clonotypes obtained by the gDNA method from a handful of donors. TCRdb holds this immuneACCESS table with in-frame rearrangements only. Some clones are missing; in checked studies, unresolved V genes explain under half, and the rest has no known cause. The DNA gave D and trimming, while V, J and clone size come from that table. Within this sample are some 2,100,000 clones, with 85% to 95% of them counted one time only. Around 1.7% of the sample comes from the top ten.

The chain is encoded by TRBV11-2 joined to TRBJ2-3; the D region possibly corresponds to TRBD2 (6 bases align). The TCR was taken from a man aged 18 to 29 in good health. Some clones in this sample may be carry-over from other donors' samples. The sample was naive CD8+ T cells from PBMCs. The sample's cell subset or site label is to be understood as: CD45RA+CCR7+. DNA sequence: TGTGCCAGCAGCTTAGGGATGAAGGGACTTAGTGCAGCAGATACGCAGTATTTT. Protein translation: CASSLGMKGLSAADTQYF.